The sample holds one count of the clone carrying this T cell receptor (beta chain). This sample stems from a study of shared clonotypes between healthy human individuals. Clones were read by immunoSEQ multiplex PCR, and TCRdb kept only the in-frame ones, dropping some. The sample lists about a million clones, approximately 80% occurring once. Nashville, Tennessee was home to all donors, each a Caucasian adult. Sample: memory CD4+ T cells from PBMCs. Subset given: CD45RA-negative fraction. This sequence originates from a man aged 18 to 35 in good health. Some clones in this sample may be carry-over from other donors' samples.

CDR3 protein: CASSDPGQVSYEQYF. CDR3 DNA: TGTGCCAGCAGTGATCCGGGACAGGTCTCCTACGAGCAGTACTTC. The chain links TRBV28 to TRBJ2-7; 8 bases are a match to TRBD1. Germline lookup yields CDR1 MDHEN and CDR2 SYDVKM. The length of the CDR3 is 15 residues. V shed 5 bases, J shed 0 bases, and the junction held 6 bases outside the gene matches.